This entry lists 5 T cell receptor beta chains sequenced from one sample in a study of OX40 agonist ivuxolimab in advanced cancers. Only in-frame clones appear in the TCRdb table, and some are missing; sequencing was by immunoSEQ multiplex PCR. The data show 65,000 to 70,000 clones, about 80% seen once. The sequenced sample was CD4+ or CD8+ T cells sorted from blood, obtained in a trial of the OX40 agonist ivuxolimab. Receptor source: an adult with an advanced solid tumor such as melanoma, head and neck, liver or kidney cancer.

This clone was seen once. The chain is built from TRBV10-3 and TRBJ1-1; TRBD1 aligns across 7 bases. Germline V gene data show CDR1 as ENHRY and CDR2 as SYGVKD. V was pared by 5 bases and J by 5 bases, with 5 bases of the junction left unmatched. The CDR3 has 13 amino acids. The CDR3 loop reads CAISTGVKTEAFF. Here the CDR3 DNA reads TGTGCCATCAGTACAGGGGTTAAAACTGAAGCTTTCTTT.

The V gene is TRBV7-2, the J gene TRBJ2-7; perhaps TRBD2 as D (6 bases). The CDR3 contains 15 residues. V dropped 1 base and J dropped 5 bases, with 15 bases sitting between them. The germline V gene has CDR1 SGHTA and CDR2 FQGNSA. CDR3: CASSLVGGALDEQYF. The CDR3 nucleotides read TGTGCCAGCAGCTTAGTTGGCGGGGCCCTCGACGAGCAGTACTTC. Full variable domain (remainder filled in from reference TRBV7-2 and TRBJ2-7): GAGVSQSPSNKVTEKGKDVELRCDPISGHTALYWYRQSLGQGLEFLIYFQGNSAPDKSGLPSDRFSAERTGGSVSTLTIQRTQQEDSAVYLCASSLVGGALDEQYFGPGTRLTVT.

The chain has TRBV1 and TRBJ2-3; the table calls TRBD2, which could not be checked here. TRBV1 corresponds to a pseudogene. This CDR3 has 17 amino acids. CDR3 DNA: TGCACCAGCAGCCAAGCGATGCGGGGGGTTTCGGGAGATACGCAGTATTTT. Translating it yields CTSSQAMRGVSGDTQYF.

CDR3 in amino acids: CASSLEGISRRQYF. The CDR3 region has the DNA TGTGCCAGCAGCTTAGAAGGGATCTCTAGAAGGCAGTACTTC. This chain links TRBV7-2 with TRBJ2-7; no clear D. Trimming stripped 1 base from V and 9 bases from J, with 16 bases between. Germline loops: CDR1 SGHTA, CDR2 FQGNSA. The CDR3 totals 14 residues.

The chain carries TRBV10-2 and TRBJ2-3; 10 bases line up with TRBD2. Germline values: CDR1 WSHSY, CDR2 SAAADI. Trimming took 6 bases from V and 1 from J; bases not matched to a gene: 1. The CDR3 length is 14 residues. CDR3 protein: CASRGLAGTDTQYF. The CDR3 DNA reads TGCGCCAGCAGAGGACTAGCGGGCACAGATACGCAGTATTTT.